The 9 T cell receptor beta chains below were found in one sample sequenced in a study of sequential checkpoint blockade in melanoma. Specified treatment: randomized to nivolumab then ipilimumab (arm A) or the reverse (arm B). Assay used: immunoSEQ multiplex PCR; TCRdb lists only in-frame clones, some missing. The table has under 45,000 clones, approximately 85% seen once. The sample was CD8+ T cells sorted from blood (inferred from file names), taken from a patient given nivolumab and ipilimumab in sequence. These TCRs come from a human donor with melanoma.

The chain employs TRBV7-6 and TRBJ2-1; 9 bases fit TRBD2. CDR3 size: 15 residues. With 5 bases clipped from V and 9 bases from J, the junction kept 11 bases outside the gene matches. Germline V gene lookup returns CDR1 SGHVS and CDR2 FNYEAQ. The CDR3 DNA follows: TGTGCCAGCAGCCCCACTAGCGGGTCCGGCGGTGAGCAGTTCTTC. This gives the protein CASSPTSGSGGEQFF.

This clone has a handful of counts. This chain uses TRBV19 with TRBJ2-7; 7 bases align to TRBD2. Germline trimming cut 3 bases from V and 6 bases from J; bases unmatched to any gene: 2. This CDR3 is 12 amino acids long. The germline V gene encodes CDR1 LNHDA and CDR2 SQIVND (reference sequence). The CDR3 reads CASSISGGEQYF. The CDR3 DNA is TGTGCCAGTAGTATCTCGGGGGGCGAGCAGTACTTC. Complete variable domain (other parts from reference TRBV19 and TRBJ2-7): DGGITQSPKYLFRKEGQNVTLSCEQNLNHDAMYWYRQDPGQGLRLIYYSQIVNDFQKGDIAEGYSVSREKKESFPLTVTSAQKNPTAFYLCASSISGGEQYFGPGTRLTVT.

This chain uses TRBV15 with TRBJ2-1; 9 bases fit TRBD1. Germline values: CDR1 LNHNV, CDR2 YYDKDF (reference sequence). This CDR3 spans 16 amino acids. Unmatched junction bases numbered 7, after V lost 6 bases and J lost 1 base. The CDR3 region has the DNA TGTGCCACCAGAACGCCGGGACAGGGATCCTACAATGAGCAGTTCTTC. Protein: CATRTPGQGSYNEQFF. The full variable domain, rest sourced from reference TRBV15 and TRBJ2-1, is DAMVIQNPRYQVTQFGKPVTLSCSQTLNHNVMYWYQQKSSQAPKLLFHYYDKDFNNEADTPDNFQSRRPNTSFCFLDIRSPGLGDTAMYLCATRTPGQGSYNEQFFGPGTRLTVL.

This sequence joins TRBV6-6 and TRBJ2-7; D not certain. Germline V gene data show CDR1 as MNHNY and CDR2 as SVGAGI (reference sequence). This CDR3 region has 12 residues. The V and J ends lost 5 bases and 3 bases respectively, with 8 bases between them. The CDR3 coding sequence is TGTGCCAGCAGTCGTGACATCTACGAGCAGTACTTC. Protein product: CASSRDIYEQYF.

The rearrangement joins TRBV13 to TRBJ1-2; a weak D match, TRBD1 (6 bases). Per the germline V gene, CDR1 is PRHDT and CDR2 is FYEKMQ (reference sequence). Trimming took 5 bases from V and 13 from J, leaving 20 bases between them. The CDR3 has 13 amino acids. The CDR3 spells CASSQAVLGHSTF. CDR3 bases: TGTGCCAGCAGCCAGGCGGTCCTGGGACACAGCACCTTC.

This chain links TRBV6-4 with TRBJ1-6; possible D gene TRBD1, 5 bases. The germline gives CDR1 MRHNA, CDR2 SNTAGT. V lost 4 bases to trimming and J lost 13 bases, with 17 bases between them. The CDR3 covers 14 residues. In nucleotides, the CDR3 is TGTGCCAGCAGTGTCTCCGCGGGGGGATTTCCCCTCCACTTT. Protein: CASSVSAGGFPLHF.

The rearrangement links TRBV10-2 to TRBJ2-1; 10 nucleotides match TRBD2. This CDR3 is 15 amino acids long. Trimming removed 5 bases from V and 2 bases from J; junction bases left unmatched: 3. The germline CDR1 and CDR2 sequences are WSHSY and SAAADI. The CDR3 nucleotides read TGCGCCAGCAGTTCCCTAGCGGGGGCCTACAATGAGCAGTTCTTC. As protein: CASSSLAGAYNEQFF.

The CDR3 region is CASSYESDRNTEAFF. The CDR3 nucleotides read TGTGCCAGCAGTTACGAGAGCGACAGGAACACTGAAGCTTTCTTT. This chain joins TRBV6-6 and TRBJ1-1; a possible D gene is TRBD1 (5 bases). This CDR3 has 15 residues. V was shortened by 2 bases and J by 1 base, with 11 bases between the two germline ends. Per germline, CDR1 MNHNY and CDR2 SVGAGI (reference sequence).

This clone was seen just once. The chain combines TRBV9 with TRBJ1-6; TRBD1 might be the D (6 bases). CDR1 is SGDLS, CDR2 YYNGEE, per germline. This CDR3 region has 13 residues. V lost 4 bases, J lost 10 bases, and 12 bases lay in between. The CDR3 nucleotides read TGTGCCAGCAGCCGGGCAGGGGCCTCACCCCTCCACTTT. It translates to CASSRAGASPLHF.